This T cell receptor (beta chain) was captured in a study of blood T cell repertoires in COVID-19. Background on the study: Acute-phase and convalescent COVID-19 samples originated in the United States, Italy and Spain. From T cells, B-cell-depleted T cells, or PBMCs came the material, which was cDNA or gDNA.

V was pared by 0 bases and J by 0 bases, with 7 bases of the junction left unmatched. Germline V gene data show CDR1 as WSHSY and CDR2 as SAAADI. The CDR3 extends over 17 amino acids. Original handling: Amplification of reference gene primers was used by the study to estimate nucleated cell counts. Profiling relied on immunoSEQ multiplex PCR, and the TCRdb table lists in-frame clones only, not all of them. V and J calls and clone size come straight from that table; D and trimming were deduced from the DNA. This table has just under 35,000 clones, 90% to 95% appearing once. The receptor's source is a man aged 55 to 69 with active or convalescent COVID-19. The sample was peripheral blood. The chain employs TRBV10-2 and TRBJ2-7; 8 nucleotides agree with TRBD1. The CDR3 reads CASSESNGDRYSYEQYF. As DNA, the CDR3 is TGCGCCAGCAGTGAGTCAAACGGGGACAGGTACTCCTACGAGCAGTACTTC.